Sequencing of this TCR beta chain was carried out in a study of technical replicates of blood from four donors. This CDR3 contains 16 residues. V dropped 0 bases and J dropped 5 bases, with 15 bases sitting between them. Germline CDR1 reads SGHDT; CDR2 reads YYEEEE. Some clones are missing from TCRdb's copy, which holds only in-frame ones; the method was immunoSEQ multiplex PCR. This sample has over 85,000 clones; 96% occur once, and the top ten carry about 0.39%. Sequencing was done on a sample of T cells isolated from PBMCs. The rearrangement joins TRBV5-6 to TRBJ2-4; D may be TRBD2 (6 bases). The source of this sequence is a human donor in good health. The CDR3 is CASSLAVLGLQNIQYF. The CDR3 coding sequence is TGTGCCAGCAGCTTGGCCGTACTGGGACTTCAAAACATTCAGTACTTC.